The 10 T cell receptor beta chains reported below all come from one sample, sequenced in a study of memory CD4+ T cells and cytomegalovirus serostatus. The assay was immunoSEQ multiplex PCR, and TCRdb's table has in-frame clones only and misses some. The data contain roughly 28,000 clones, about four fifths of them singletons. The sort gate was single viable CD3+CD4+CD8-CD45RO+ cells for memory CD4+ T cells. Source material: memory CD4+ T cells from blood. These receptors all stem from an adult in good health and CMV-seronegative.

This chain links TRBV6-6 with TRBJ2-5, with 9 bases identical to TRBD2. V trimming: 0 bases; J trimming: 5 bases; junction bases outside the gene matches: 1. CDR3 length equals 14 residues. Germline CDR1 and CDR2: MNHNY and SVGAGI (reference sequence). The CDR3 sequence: CASSYSRGGETQYF. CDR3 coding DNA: TGTGCCAGCAGTTACTCGCGGGGGGGGGAGACCCAGTACTTC.

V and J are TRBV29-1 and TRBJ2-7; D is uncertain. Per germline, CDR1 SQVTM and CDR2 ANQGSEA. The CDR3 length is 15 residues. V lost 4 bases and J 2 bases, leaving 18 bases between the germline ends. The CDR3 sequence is CSVVSGPSITYEQYF. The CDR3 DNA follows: TGCAGCGTTGTTTCCGGGCCATCCATAACCTACGAGCAGTACTTC.

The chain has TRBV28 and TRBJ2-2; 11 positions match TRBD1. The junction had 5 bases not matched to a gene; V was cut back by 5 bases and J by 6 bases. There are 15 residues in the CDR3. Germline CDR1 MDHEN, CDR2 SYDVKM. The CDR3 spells CASSRRTGGSGELFF. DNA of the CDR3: TGTGCCAGCAGTCGCCGGACAGGGGGCTCCGGGGAGCTGTTTTTT.

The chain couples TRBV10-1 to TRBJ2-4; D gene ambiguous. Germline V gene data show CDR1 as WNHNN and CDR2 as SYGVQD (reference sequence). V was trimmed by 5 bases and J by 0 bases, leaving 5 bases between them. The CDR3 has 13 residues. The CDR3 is CASSKGAKNIQYF. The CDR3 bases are TGCGCCAGCAGTAAGGGAGCCAAAAACATTCAGTACTTC.

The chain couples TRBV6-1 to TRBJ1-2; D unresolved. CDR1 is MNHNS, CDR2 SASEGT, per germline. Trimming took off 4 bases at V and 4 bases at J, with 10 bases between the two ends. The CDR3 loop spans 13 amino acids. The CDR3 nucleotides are TGTGCCAGCAGTGTTGCTAAGACCTATGGCTACACCTTC. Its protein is CASSVAKTYGYTF.

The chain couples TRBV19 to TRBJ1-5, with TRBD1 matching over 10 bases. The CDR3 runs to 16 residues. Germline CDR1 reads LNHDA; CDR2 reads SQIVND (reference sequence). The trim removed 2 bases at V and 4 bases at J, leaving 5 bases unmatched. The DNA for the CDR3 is TGTGCCAGTAGTATATTTCCGGGACAGGGGAATCAGCCCCAGCATTTT. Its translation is CASSIFPGQGNQPQHF.

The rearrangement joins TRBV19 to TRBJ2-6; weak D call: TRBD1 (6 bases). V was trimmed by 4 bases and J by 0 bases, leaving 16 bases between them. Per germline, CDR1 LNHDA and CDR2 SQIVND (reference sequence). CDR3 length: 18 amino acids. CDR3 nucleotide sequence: TGTGCCAGTAGTAGACTCCGAGGACAGACCTCTGGGGCCAACGTCCTGACTTTC. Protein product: CASSRLRGQTSGANVLTF.

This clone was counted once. This CDR3 is CASRPDSGAYEQYF. As DNA, the CDR3 is TGCGCCAGCAGGCCAGATAGCGGGGCCTACGAGCAGTACTTC. The V gene is TRBV5-1, the J gene TRBJ2-7; 8 bases map to TRBD2. V lost 5 bases, J lost 2 bases, and 6 bases stayed unmatched. The germline CDR1 and CDR2 sequences are SGHRS and YFSETQ. The CDR3 consists of 14 residues. The entire variable domain, with the rest obtained from reference TRBV5-1 and TRBJ2-7, is as follows: KAGVTQTPRYLIKTRGQQVTLSCSPISGHRSVSWYQQTPGQGLQFLFEYFSETQRNKGNFPGRFSGRQFSNSRSEMNVSTLELGDSALYLCASRPDSGAYEQYFGPGTRLTVT.

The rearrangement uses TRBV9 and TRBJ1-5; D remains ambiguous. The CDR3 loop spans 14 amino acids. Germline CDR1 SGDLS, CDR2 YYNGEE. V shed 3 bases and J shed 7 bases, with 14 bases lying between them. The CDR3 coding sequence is TGTGCCAGCAGCGAGGGCCCACTCGGGCAGCCCCAGCATTTT. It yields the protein CASSEGPLGQPQHF.

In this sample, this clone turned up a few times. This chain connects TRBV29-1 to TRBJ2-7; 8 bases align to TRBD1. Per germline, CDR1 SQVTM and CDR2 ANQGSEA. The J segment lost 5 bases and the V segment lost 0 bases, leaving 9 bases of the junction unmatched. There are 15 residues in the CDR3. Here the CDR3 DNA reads TGCAGCGTTGAAGACGACAGGGGAAGTTTCAACGAGCAGTACTTC. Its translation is CSVEDDRGSFNEQYF.